The next 9 T cell receptor beta chains were all read from a single sample in a study of post-analysis software for immune sequencing data. Unique molecular identifiers featured in each of the TCR beta cDNA libraries. Each CDR3 protein is one row after TCRdb ran MiXCR on the PCR reads. The data hold almost 700,000 distinct CDR3 sequences, with around 64% observed a single time. Which antigens these TCRs recognize remains unknown. Study results and caveats: Several TRBV segments were more frequent in patients than controls; TRBV5-6, TRBV5-1 and TRBV20-1 belonged to this group.

Sequenced input: blood. All receptors derive from a girl between 2 and 10 years old with multiple sclerosis.

This sequence joins TRBV6-2 or TRBV6-3 and TRBJ2-1, with 10 nucleotides matching TRBD2. The CDR3 runs to 19 residues. Per germline, CDR1 MNHEY and CDR2 SVGEGT. With 6 bases clipped from V and 0 bases from J, the junction kept 14 bases outside the gene matches. DNA of the CDR3: TGTGCCAGCAGGGGAGGGGCACAACTAGCGGGGAGCTCCTACAATGAGCAGTTCTTC. This gives the protein CASRGGAQLAGSSYNEQFF.

The chain uses TRBV12-3 or TRBV12-4 and TRBJ2-6; D may be TRBD1 (8 bases). This CDR3 is built from 19 residues. V lost 5 bases to trimming and J lost 0 bases, with 20 bases between them. CDR3: CASSLSRDRTSSGANVLTF. The CDR3, as DNA: TGTGCCAGCAGTCTGAGCCGGGACAGGACTAGCTCTGGGGCCAACGTCCTGACTTTC.

This clonotype was counted only a few times. The chain joins TRBV24-1 to TRBJ1-1; maybe TRBD1 (6 bases). V dropped 0 bases and J dropped 6 bases, with 7 bases sitting between them. The V gene's germline CDR1 is KGHDR and CDR2 SFDVKD. The CDR3 runs to 13 residues. Written as DNA, the CDR3 is TGTGCCACCAGTGATTTGGCAGGGGCTGAAGCTTTCTTT. Translating gives CATSDLAGAEAFF.

The gene calls are TRBV20-1 and TRBJ2-5, with unresolved D. The CDR3 runs to 13 residues. Germline V gene lookup returns CDR1 DFQATT and CDR2 SNEGSKA (reference sequence). V was trimmed by 6 bases and J by 3 bases, leaving 14 bases between them. The CDR3 loop is CSASRSTEETQYF. The DNA of the CDR3 is TGCAGTGCGAGCCGAAGTACGGAAGAGACCCAGTACTTC.

A few counts support this clonotype. The rearrangement joins TRBV19 to TRBJ2-3; 7 bases line up with TRBD2. CDR1 and CDR2 (germline): LNHDA, SQIVND (reference sequence). The length of the CDR3 is 14 residues. V lost 8 bases to trimming and J lost 5 bases; unmatched junction nucleotides: 10. CDR3 sequence: CASQPAGFLDTQYF. The CDR3 DNA reads as TGTGCCAGTCAACCAGCGGGGTTCCTAGATACGCAGTATTTT.

The rearrangement links TRBV12-3 or TRBV12-4 to TRBJ1-4, with 9 positions matching TRBD1. J was trimmed by 8 bases and V by 5 bases; bases with no gene match: 3. The CDR3 sequence is 13 residues long. CDR3 DNA sequence: TGTGCCAGCAGTAGCGGACAGGGGGAAAAACTGTTTTTT. This translates into CASSSGQGEKLFF.

This chain links TRBV6-5 with TRBJ1-2; maybe TRBD1 (5 bases). In germline, CDR1 is MNHEY, CDR2 SVGAGI. This CDR3 contains 13 residues. Trimming stripped 7 bases from V and 8 bases from J, with 17 bases between. The chain's CDR3 is CASNSLNGGGYTF. CDR3 sequence (DNA): TGTGCCAGCAACTCCCTCAACGGGGGGGGCTACACCTTC.

With respect to this clonotype: The junction shows a germline mismatch at one end, possibly a read error. The J gene is TRBJ2-7, the V gene TRBV7-8; 8 bases fit TRBD1. The CDR3 is made up of 17 amino acids. The germline V gene has CDR1 SGHVS and CDR2 FQNEAQ. The CDR3 here is CASSPLSGTGFAYERYF. The CDR3 DNA is TGTGCCAGCAGCCCGCTCTCGGGGACAGGATTTGCCTACGAGCGGTACTTC.

The chain uses TRBV20-1 and TRBJ1-4; D is uncertain. The CDR3 is 12 amino acids. Germline V gene data show CDR1 as DFQATT and CDR2 as SNEGSKA (reference sequence). V was pared by 6 bases and J by 4 bases, with 9 bases between. The CDR3 sequence: CSAGGSNEKLFF. CDR3 in DNA: TGCAGTGCGGGTGGGAGTAATGAAAAACTGTTTTTT.